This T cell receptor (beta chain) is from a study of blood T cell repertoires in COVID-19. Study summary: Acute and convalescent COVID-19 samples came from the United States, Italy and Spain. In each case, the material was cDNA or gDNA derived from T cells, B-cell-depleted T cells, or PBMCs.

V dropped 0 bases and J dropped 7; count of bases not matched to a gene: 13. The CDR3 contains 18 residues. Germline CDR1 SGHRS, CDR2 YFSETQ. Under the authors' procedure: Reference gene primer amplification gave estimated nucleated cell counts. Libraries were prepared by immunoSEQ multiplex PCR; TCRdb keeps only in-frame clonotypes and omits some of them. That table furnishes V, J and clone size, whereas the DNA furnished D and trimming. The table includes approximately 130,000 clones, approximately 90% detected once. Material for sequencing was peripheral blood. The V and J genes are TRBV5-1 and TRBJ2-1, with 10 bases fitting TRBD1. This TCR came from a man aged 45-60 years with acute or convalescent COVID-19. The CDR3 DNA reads TGCGCCAGCAGCTTGGGATACCGCCTGCGACAGGGGGCTAATGAGCAGTTCTTC. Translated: CASSLGYRLRQGANEQFF.